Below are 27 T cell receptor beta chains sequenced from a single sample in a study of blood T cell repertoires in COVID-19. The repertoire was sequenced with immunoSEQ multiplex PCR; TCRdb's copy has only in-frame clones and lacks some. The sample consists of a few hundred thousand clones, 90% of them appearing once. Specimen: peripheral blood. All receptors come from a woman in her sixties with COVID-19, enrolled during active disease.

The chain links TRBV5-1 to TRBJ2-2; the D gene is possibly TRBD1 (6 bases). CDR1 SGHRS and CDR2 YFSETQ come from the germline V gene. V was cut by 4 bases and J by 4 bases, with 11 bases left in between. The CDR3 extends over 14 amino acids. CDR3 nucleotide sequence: TGCGCCAGCAGCCCTGACAGGCTCACCGGGGAGCTGTTTTTT. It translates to CASSPDRLTGELFF.

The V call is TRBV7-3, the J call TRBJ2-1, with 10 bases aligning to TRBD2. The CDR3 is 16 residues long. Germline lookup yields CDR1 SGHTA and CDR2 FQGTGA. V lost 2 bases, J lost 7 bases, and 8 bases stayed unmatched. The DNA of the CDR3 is TGTGCCAGCAGCTTATATCATGGGACTAGCGAAAATGAGCAGTTCTTC. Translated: CASSLYHGTSENEQFF.

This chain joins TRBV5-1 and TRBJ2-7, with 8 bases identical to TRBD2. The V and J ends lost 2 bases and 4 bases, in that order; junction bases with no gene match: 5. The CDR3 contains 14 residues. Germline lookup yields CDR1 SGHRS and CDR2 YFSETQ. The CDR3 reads CASSFGGGLYEQYF. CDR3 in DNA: TGCGCCAGCAGCTTCGGCGGGGGGCTTTACGAGCAGTACTTC.

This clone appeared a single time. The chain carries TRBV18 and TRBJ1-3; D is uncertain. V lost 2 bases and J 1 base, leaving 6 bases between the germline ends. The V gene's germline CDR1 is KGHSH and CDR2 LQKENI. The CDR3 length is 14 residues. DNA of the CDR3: TGTGCCAGCTCACCAGGAGGGTCTGGAAACACCATATATTTT. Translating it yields CASSPGGSGNTIYF.

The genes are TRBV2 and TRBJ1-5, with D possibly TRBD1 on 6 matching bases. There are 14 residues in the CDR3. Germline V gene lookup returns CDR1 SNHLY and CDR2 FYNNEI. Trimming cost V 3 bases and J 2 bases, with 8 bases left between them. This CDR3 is CASSEYRGNQPQHF. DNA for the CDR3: TGTGCCAGCAGTGAGTACAGGGGCAATCAGCCCCAGCATTTT.

In nucleotides, the CDR3 is TGTGCCAGCAGTTACGGACAGGACTATGGCTACACCTTC. Amino acids: CASSYGQDYGYTF. The V gene is TRBV6-6, the J gene TRBJ1-2, with TRBD1 identical over 7 bases. V gave up 2 bases and J gave up 3 bases; unmatched junction bases: 0. Germline V lookup: CDR1 MNHNY, CDR2 SVGAGI (reference sequence). The CDR3 sequence is 13 residues long.

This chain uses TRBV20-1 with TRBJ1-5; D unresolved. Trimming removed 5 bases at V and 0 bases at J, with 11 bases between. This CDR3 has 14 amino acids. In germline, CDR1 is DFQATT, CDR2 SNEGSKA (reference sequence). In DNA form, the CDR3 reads TGCAGTGCTCGTGACCCCTATAGCAATCAGCCCCAGCATTTT. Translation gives CSARDPYSNQPQHF.

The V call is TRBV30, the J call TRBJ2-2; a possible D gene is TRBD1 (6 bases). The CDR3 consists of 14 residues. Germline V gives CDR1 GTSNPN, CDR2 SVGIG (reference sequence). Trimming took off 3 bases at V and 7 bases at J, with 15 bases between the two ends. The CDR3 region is CAWSVQGWHGELFF. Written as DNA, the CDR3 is TGTGCCTGGAGCGTACAGGGCTGGCACGGGGAGCTGTTTTTT.

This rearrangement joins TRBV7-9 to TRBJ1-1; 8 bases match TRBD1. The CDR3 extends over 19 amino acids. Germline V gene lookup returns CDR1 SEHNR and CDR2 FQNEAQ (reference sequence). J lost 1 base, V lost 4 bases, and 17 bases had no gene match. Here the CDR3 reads CASSSHRWTGKFRNTEAFF. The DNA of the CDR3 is TGTGCCAGCAGCTCCCACCGCTGGACAGGGAAATTTAGGAACACTGAAGCTTTCTTT.

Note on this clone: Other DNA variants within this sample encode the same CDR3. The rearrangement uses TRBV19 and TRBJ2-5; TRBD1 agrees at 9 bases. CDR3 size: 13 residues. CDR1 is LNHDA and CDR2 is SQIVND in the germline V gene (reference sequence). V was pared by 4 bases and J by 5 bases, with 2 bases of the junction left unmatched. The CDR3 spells CASSRDREETQYF. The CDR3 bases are TGTGCCAGTAGTAGGGACAGGGAGGAGACCCAGTACTTC.

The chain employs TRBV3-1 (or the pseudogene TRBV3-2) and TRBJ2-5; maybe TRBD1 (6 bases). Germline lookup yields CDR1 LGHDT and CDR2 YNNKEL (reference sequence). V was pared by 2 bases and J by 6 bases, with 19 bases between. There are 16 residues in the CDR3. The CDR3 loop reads CASSQTPEQGRQTQYF. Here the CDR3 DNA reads TGTGCCAGCAGCCAAACCCCTGAACAGGGCAGGCAGACCCAGTACTTC.

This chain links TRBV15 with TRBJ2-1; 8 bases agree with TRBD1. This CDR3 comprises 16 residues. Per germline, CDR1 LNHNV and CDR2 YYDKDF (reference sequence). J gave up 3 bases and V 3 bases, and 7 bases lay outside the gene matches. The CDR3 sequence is CATSRGDRGLYNEQFF. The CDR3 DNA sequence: TGTGCCACCAGCAGGGGTGACAGGGGCCTCTACAATGAGCAGTTCTTC.

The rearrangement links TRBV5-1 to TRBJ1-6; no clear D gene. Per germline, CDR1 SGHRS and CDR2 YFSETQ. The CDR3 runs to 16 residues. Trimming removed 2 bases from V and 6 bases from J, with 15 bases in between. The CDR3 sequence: CASSFFFLSGNSPLHF. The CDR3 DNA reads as TGCGCCAGCAGCTTCTTCTTCCTTTCCGGTAATTCACCCCTCCACTTT.

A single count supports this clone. The CDR3 spells CASSSAGDSYEQYF. For the CDR3, the DNA is TGCGCCAGCAGTTCGGCAGGGGACTCCTACGAGCAGTACTTC. The chain couples TRBV5-1 to TRBJ2-7, with TRBD1 as a possible D gene (6 bases). Germline CDR1 SGHRS, CDR2 YFSETQ. This CDR3 has 14 residues. V lost 5 bases and J lost 0, with 12 bases in between.

The CDR3 DNA sequence: TGCGCCAGCAGCTCCCACCTTCAGGGGATTGAGCAGTTCTTC. Residues: CASSSHLQGIEQFF. The chain combines TRBV5-1 with TRBJ2-1; a weak D match, TRBD1 (6 bases). Trimming stripped 3 bases from V and 9 bases from J, with 16 bases between. Per germline, CDR1 SGHRS and CDR2 YFSETQ. The CDR3 consists of 14 residues. Full variable domain (remainder filled in from reference TRBV5-1 and TRBJ2-1): KAGVTQTPRYLIKTRGQQVTLSCSPISGHRSVSWYQQTPGQGLQFLFEYFSETQRNKGNFPGRFSGRQFSNSRSEMNVSTLELGDSALYLCASSSHLQGIEQFFGPGTRLTVL.

In DNA form, the CDR3 reads TGTGCCAGCAGCCAAGTGGAGGGTAACTATGGCTACACCTTC. This sequence encodes CASSQVEGNYGYTF. The V and J genes are TRBV14 and TRBJ1-2; D unclear. The CDR3 has 14 amino acids. Between the trimmed V and J ends, which lost 1 base and 1 base, there was a span of 7 bases. Germline CDR1 SGHDN, CDR2 FVKESK.

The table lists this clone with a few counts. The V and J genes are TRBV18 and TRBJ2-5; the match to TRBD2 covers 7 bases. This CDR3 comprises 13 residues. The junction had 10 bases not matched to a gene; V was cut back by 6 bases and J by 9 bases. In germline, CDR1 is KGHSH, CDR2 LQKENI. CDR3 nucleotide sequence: TGTGCCAGCTCCCCCTCCGACCGGGGGGCCCAGTACTTC. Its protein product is CASSPSDRGAQYF.

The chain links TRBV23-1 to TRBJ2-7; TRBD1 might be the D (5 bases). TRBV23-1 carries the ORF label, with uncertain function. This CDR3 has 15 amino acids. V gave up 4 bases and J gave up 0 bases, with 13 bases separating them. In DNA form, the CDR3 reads TGCGCCAGCAGTCCATTGGGGCGCACCTCCTACGAGCAGTACTTC. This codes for CASSPLGRTSYEQYF.

The CDR3, as DNA: TGTGCCAGCAGCCAAGAAGTGGGGCTACCCCAGCATTTT. Translation gives CASSQEVGLPQHF. The J gene is TRBJ1-5, the V gene TRBV14; maybe TRBD1 (5 bases). The CDR3 is made up of 13 amino acids. Germline lookup yields CDR1 SGHDN and CDR2 FVKESK. The V gene lost 0 bases and the J gene lost 10 bases, with 10 bases spanning the gap.

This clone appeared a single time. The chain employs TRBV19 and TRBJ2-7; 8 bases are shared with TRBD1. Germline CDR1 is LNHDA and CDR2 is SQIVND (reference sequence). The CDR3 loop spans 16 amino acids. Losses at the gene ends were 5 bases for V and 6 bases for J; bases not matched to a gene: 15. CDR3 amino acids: CASSGWITGGSGEQYF. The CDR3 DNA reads TGTGCCAGTAGTGGATGGATTACAGGGGGTTCTGGCGAGCAGTACTTC.

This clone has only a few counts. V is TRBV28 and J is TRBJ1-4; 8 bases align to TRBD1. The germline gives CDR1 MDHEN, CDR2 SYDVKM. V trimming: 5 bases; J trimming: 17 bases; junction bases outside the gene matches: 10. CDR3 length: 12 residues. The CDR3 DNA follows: TGTGCCAGCAGTAATTTCCGGGACAGGAACTTTTTT. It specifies CASSNFRDRNFF.

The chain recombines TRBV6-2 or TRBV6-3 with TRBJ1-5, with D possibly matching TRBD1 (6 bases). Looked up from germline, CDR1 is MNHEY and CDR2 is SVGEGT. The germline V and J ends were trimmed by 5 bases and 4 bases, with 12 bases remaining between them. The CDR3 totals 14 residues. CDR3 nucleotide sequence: TGTGCCAGCAGTCCACAGGGTGAGAATCAGCCCCAGCATTTT. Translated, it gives CASSPQGENQPQHF.

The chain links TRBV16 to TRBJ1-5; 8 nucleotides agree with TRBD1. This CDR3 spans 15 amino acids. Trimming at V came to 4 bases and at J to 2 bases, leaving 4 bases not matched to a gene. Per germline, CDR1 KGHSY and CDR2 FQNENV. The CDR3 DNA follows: TGTGCCAGCAGCCTGACAGGGGTGGGCAATCAGCCCCAGCATTTT. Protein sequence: CASSLTGVGNQPQHF.

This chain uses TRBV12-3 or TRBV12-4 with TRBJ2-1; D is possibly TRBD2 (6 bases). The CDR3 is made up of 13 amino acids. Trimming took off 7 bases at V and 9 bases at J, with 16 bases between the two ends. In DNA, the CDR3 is TGTGCCAGCAACGGAGGGCTAGTGGGTGAGCAGTTCTTC. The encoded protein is CASNGGLVGEQFF.

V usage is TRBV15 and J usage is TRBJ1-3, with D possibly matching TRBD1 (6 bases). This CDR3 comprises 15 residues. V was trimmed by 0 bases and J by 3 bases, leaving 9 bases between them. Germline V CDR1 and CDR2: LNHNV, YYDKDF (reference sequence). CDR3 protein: CATSRDQGFGNTIYF. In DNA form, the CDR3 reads TGTGCCACCAGCAGAGATCAGGGGTTTGGAAACACCATATATTTT.

CDR3 coding DNA: TGTGCTAGTGGTTTGGGAGGAGCTGAAGCTTTCTTT. The encoded protein is CASGLGGAEAFF. This chain uses TRBV12-5 with TRBJ1-1; D is unclear. Germline values: CDR1 LGHNT, CDR2 FRNRAP. The ends were cut back, 1 base at V and 6 bases at J, with 6 bases in the middle. The CDR3 totals 12 residues.

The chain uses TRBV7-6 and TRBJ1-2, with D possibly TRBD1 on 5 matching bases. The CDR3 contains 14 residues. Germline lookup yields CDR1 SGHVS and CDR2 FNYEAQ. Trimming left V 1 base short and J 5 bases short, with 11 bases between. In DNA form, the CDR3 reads TGTGCCAGCAGCTTAGATCCGGGGGGGTATGGCTACACCTTC. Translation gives CASSLDPGGYGYTF.